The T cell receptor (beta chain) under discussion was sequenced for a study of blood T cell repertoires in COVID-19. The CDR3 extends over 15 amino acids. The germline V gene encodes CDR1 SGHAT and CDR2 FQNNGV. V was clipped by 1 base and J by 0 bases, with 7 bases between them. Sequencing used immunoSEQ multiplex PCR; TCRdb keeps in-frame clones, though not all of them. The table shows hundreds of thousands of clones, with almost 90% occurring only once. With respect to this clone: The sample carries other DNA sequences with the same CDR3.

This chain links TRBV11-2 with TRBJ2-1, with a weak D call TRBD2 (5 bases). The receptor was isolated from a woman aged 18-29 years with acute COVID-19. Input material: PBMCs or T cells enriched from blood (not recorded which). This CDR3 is CASSLAGSSYNEQFF. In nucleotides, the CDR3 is TGTGCCAGCAGCTTAGCGGGAAGCTCCTACAATGAGCAGTTCTTC.